Given below is one T cell receptor (beta chain) in context. CDR3 length: 15 amino acids. V dropped 5 bases and J dropped 1 base, with 15 bases sitting between them. Per germline, CDR1 MDHEN and CDR2 SYDVKM. These data are taken from a study of PD-L1 blockade in urothelial cancer. About the research overall: Prior exposure to chemotherapy in patients amounted to 0 to 3 regimens received.

Method: immunoSEQ multiplex PCR; TCRdb's copy keeps in-frame clones and lacks some. The table includes approximately 65,000 clones, roughly nine tenths detected once. The TCR originated in a man aged 55 to 69 with urothelial cancer. The chain recombines TRBV28 with TRBJ2-7; D is possibly TRBD2 (6 bases). The sample consisted of PBMCs, taken around atezolizumab (anti-PD-L1) treatment. The CDR3 loop is CASSPPGLLSYEQYF. The CDR3 bases are TGTGCCAGCAGTCCCCCGGGACTTCTATCCTACGAGCAGTACTTC.